This TCR beta chain emerged from a study of regulatory T cells in long-lasting Graves disease. In its sample, this clonotype was seen many times. Antigen unknown. According to the study, TCR beta libraries were built with iRepertoire HTBI primers and CDR3-region Arm-PCR. TCRdb analysed the multiplex PCR reads with MiXCR anew, one entry per CDR3 protein. The sample has some 370,000 distinct CDR3 sequences; 20% are singletons. Study-wide findings and caveats: Persistent disease exhibited a predilection for TRBV28, TRBJ1-2 and TRBJ2-5. Public clonotype sharing was higher in persistent than newly diagnosed patients. Authors noted too few samples as a limitation.

Time point meaning: persistent/refractory GD, antithyroid drugs over 5 years with positive TRAb. Construction of the TCR library relied on RNA isolated from PBMCs. It was an endocrinology department in Xi'an, China, that provided the patients. Germline CDR1 LNHDA, CDR2 SQIVND (reference sequence). The length of the CDR3 is 14 residues. Unmatched junction bases numbered 6, after V lost 5 bases and J lost 2 bases. The chain carries TRBV19 and TRBJ2-7; 7 nucleotides align to TRBD1. This specimen was peripheral blood mononuclear cells (PBMCs), taken when the disease was refractory, from a patient treated with antithyroid drugs. This sequence originates from a female donor with Graves disease. The DNA of the CDR3 is TGTGCCAGTAGTCCCGGGACAGCTACCTACGAGCAGTACTTC. Residues: CASSPGTATYEQYF.